What follows are 23 T cell receptor beta chains derived from one specimen sequenced in a study of cytomegalovirus exposure and HLA in healthy donors. Some clones are missing from TCRdb's copy, which holds only in-frame ones; the method was immunoSEQ multiplex PCR. The sample contains 100,000 to 150,000 clones, about 90% of which appear only once. Specimen: PBMCs. The receptors shown here come from a man younger than 45 in good health and CMV-seronegative.

The chain has TRBV19 and TRBJ1-2, with no clear D. This CDR3 spans 15 amino acids. V was cut by 5 bases and J by 2 bases, with 15 bases left in between. Germline V gives CDR1 LNHDA, CDR2 SQIVND (reference sequence). The CDR3 DNA reads TGTGCCAGTAGTGCCCATTCAGAAATCAACTATGGCTACACCTTC. Protein: CASSAHSEINYGYTF.

CDR3 DNA: TGTGCCAGCAGTTACGGGGACAGGTATACTGAAGCTTTCTTT. Translation gives CASSYGDRYTEAFF. The chain uses TRBV6-5 and TRBJ1-1; 8 bases map to TRBD1. The germline CDR1 and CDR2 sequences are MNHEY and SVGAGI. The CDR3 covers 14 residues. V shed 2 bases, J shed 5 bases, and the junction held 4 bases outside the gene matches.

This clone appeared a single time. J is TRBJ2-3 and V is TRBV27; TRBD2 matches at 11 bases. Germline loops: CDR1 MNHEY, CDR2 SMNVEV (reference sequence). The CDR3 runs 15 residues. With 5 bases clipped from V and 6 bases from J, the junction kept 7 bases outside the gene matches. The CDR3 loop is CASSIGTSGRDTQYF. The CDR3 region has the DNA TGTGCCAGCAGTATCGGGACTAGCGGTAGGGATACGCAGTATTTT.

The chain is built from TRBV7-2 and TRBJ1-6; 7 bases line up with TRBD1. Germline CDR1 is SGHTA and CDR2 is FQGNSA. The V and J ends lost 2 bases and 9 bases, in that order; junction bases with no gene match: 7. This CDR3 region has 15 residues. The CDR3 DNA is TGTGCCAGCAGCTTATGGGGGACAGATACTTCACCCCTCCACTTT. Translation: CASSLWGTDTSPLHF.

The chain recombines TRBV2 with TRBJ1-1; TRBD1 might be the D (5 bases). The CDR3 length is 12 residues. CDR1 is SNHLY and CDR2 is FYNNEI in the germline V gene. V lost 6 bases to trimming and J lost 10 bases, with 15 bases between them. The CDR3 nucleotides read TGTGCCAGCAGCCAGTCAGGGCTAGGAGCTTTCTTT. The encoded protein is CASSQSGLGAFF.

The V and J genes are TRBV18 and TRBJ2-3, with a possible D match to TRBD1 (6 bases). The CDR3 has 16 residues. CDR1 is KGHSH and CDR2 is LQKENI in the germline V gene. Trimming left V 3 bases short and J 7 bases short, with 20 bases between. CDR3 sequence reads: CASSPIPGQNANTQYF. The CDR3 DNA sequence: TGTGCCAGCTCACCGATACCGGGACAAAACGCAAATACGCAGTATTTT.

This clone was observed a few times. This chain joins TRBV5-5 and TRBJ1-6, with D possibly matching TRBD1 (5 bases). Germline assignment: CDR1 SGHKS and CDR2 YYEKEE (reference sequence). CDR3 length equals 16 residues. V lost 3 bases and J 6 bases, leaving 16 bases between the germline ends. In DNA, the CDR3 is TGTGCCAGCAGCTCACAAATGGGGGGTGGTAATTCACCCCTCCACTTT. Translated, it gives CASSSQMGGGNSPLHF.

This sequence joins TRBV14 and TRBJ2-7, with TRBD1 identical over 7 bases. Germline CDR1 reads SGHDN; CDR2 reads FVKESK. The CDR3 length is 14 residues. V dropped 0 bases and J dropped 3; count of bases not matched to a gene: 2. In DNA form, the CDR3 reads TGTGCCAGCAGCCAAGATCGGGACAGCTACGAGCAGTACTTC. It is translated as CASSQDRDSYEQYF.

The chain has TRBV6-5 and TRBJ1-6; D is unresolved. Germline-derived CDR1 and CDR2 are MNHEY and SVGAGI. Trimming pared 5 bases from V and 10 bases from J, leaving 9 bases between. The CDR3 spans 12 residues. The CDR3 spells CASSPYRSPLHF. The CDR3, as DNA: TGTGCCAGCAGTCCCTATCGGTCACCCCTCCACTTT.

This rearrangement joins TRBV2 to TRBJ1-1; D not resolved. CDR1 is SNHLY and CDR2 is FYNNEI in the germline V gene. This CDR3 comprises 16 residues. V lost 0 bases and J 0 bases, leaving 11 bases between the germline ends. Here the CDR3 reads CASSEASGMVNTEAFF. CDR3 sequence (DNA): TGTGCCAGCAGTGAAGCGTCGGGGATGGTGAACACTGAAGCTTTCTTT.

This clone was found once. The chain carries TRBV2 and TRBJ2-3; tentatively, D is TRBD2 (5 bases). Germline V lookup: CDR1 SNHLY, CDR2 FYNNEI. With 8 bases removed from V and 2 bases from J, the gap between germline ends came to 14 bases. The CDR3 is 14 residues long. In DNA, the CDR3 is TGTGCCAGCCTAACCGAGGGCCCCACAGATACGCAGTATTTT. Translated, it gives CASLTEGPTDTQYF. The full variable domain, rest sourced from reference TRBV2 and TRBJ2-3, is EPEVTQTPSHQVTQMGQEVILRCVPISNHLYFYWYRQILGQKVEFLVSFYNNEISEKSEIFDDQFSVERPDGSNFTLKIRSTKLEDSAMYFCASLTEGPTDTQYFGPGTRLTVL.

The chain joins TRBV13 to TRBJ1-2; TRBD1 agrees at 9 bases. The V segment lost 5 bases and the J segment 0 bases; nucleotides outside the gene matches: 10. Germline-derived CDR1 and CDR2 are PRHDT and FYEKMQ (reference sequence). This CDR3 is 17 amino acids long. The CDR3 spells CASSERGQGITNYGYTF. The CDR3 DNA follows: TGTGCCAGCAGCGAAAGGGGACAGGGAATAACTAACTATGGCTACACCTTC.

The V call is TRBV7-9, the J call TRBJ2-2; weak D call: TRBD1 (6 bases). CDR1 and CDR2 (germline): SEHNR, FQNEAQ (reference sequence). The CDR3 runs to 13 residues. Trimming took 4 bases from V and 5 from J, leaving 8 bases between them. The CDR3: CASSSRGTGELFF. CDR3 DNA sequence: TGTGCCAGCAGCTCGAGGGGGACCGGGGAGCTGTTTTTT. The full variable domain, in which reference TRBV7-9 and TRBJ2-2 provide the parts outside the CDR3, is DTGVSQNPRHKITKRGQNVTFRCDPISEHNRLYWYRQTLGQGPEFLTYFQNEAQLEKSRLLSDRFSAERPKGSFSTLEIQRTEQGDSAMYLCASSSRGTGELFFGEGSRLTVL.

This clone showed up just once. The chain combines TRBV7-9 with TRBJ1-5; a possible D gene is TRBD1 (5 bases). Germline assignment: CDR1 SEHNR and CDR2 FQNEAQ (reference sequence). The CDR3 contains 15 residues. Trimming took 5 bases from V and 0 from J, leaving 11 bases between them. The CDR3 DNA follows: TGTGCCAGCAGCCCGGGGGAAGGTAGCAATCAGCCCCAGCATTTT. It specifies CASSPGEGSNQPQHF.

The chain couples TRBV11-1 to TRBJ1-3, with D possibly TRBD1 on 5 matching bases. This CDR3 comprises 13 residues. Germline CDR1 SGHAT, CDR2 FQDESV (reference sequence). V was cut by 5 bases and J by 7 bases, with 12 bases left in between. CDR3 protein: CASSLGAQNTIYF. The CDR3 region has the DNA TGTGCCAGCAGCCTAGGGGCCCAGAACACCATATATTTT.

This clone was picked up one time. The chain carries TRBV6-6 and TRBJ1-1; weak D call: TRBD1 (6 bases). Trimming cost V 8 bases and J 1 base, with 20 bases left between them. The CDR3 is made up of 16 amino acids. Per the germline V gene, CDR1 is MNHNY and CDR2 is SVGAGI (reference sequence). Written as DNA, the CDR3 is TGTGCCAGCCGGACAGAGCAGGGCGAAAGGAACACTGAAGCTTTCTTT. Amino acids: CASRTEQGERNTEAFF.

For the CDR3, the DNA is TGTGCCAGTAGTATAGCTCGTGCAGATACGCAGTATTTT. It specifies CASSIARADTQYF. V gene TRBV19 combines with J gene TRBJ2-3; D is unresolved. CDR1 is LNHDA, CDR2 SQIVND, per germline (reference sequence). This CDR3 spans 13 amino acids. The V and J ends lost 1 base and 4 bases respectively, with 6 bases between them.

The rearrangement links TRBV6-5 to TRBJ1-2; D call uncertain. V gave up 0 bases and J gave up 8 bases, with 10 bases separating them. The CDR3 is 13 residues long. CDR1 is MNHEY and CDR2 is SVGAGI in the germline V gene. The CDR3 region has the DNA TGTGCCAGCAGTTACTCCGGAACTACAGGCTACACCTTC. Encoded protein: CASSYSGTTGYTF.

The chain carries TRBV27 and TRBJ1-2, with D hard to call. The CDR3 consists of 13 residues. Germline V lookup: CDR1 MNHEY, CDR2 SMNVEV (reference sequence). Trimming pared 6 bases from V and 4 bases from J, leaving 12 bases between. This CDR3 is CASRVPGSYGYTF. CDR3 DNA sequence: TGTGCCAGCAGAGTACCAGGCTCCTATGGCTACACCTTC.

The chain combines TRBV11-2 with TRBJ1-1; TRBD1 matches at 9 bases. CDR3 length: 16 residues. CDR1 is SGHAT, CDR2 FQNNGV, per germline. Unmatched junction bases numbered 3, after V lost 1 base and J lost 0 bases. CDR3 loop: CASSLGGQGMNTEAFF. Here the CDR3 DNA reads TGTGCCAGCAGCTTAGGGGGACAGGGCATGAACACTGAAGCTTTCTTT.

The chain has TRBV18 and TRBJ1-1, with TRBD1 identical over 7 bases. This CDR3 spans 18 amino acids. CDR1 and CDR2 from the germline V gene are KGHSH and LQKENI. The trim removed 1 base at V and 7 bases at J, leaving 18 bases unmatched. CDR3 region: CASSPLRQGNRPIHEAFF. As DNA, the CDR3 is TGTGCCAGCTCACCACTCCGACAGGGCAACCGACCTATTCATGAAGCTTTCTTT.

This chain joins TRBV9 and TRBJ2-1; TRBD1 matches 10 bases. Germline-derived CDR1 and CDR2 are SGDLS and YYNGEE. CDR3 length: 18 amino acids. The V and J ends lost 0 bases and 4 bases, in that order; junction bases with no gene match: 10. CDR3 DNA: TGTGCCAGCAGCGTAGGGGTTTTGGGACAGGGGTCGTACAATGAGCAGTTCTTC. It encodes CASSVGVLGQGSYNEQFF. Complete variable domain (other parts from reference TRBV9 and TRBJ2-1): DSGVTQTPKHLITATGQRVTLRCSPRSGDLSVYWYQQSLDQGLQFLIQYYNGEERAKGNILERFSAQQFPDLHSELNLSSLELGDSALYFCASSVGVLGQGSYNEQFFGPGTRLTVL.

A few counts support this clone. This sequence joins TRBV19 and TRBJ1-4, with 8 bases aligning to TRBD1. The ends lost 8 bases at V and 3 bases at J; junction bases unmatched: 8. The germline V gene has CDR1 LNHDA and CDR2 SQIVND (reference sequence). This CDR3 has 15 amino acids. As DNA, the CDR3 is TGTGCCAGTGGATTACCGGGACAGGCTAATGAAAAACTGTTTTTT. It encodes CASGLPGQANEKLFF.